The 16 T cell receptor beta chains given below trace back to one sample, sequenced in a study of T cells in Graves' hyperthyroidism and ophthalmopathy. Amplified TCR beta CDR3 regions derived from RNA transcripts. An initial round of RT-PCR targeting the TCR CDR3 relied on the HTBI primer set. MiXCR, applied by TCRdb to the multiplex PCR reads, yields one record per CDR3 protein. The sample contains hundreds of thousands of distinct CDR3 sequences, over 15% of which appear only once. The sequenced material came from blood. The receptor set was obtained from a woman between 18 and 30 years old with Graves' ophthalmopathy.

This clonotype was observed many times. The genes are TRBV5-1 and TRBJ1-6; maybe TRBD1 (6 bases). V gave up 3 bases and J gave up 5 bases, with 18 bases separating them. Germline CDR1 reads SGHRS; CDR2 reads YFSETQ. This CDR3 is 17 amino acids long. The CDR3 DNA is TGCGCCAGCAGCTCCCAATCCCGGACAGCCAATAATTCACCCCTCCACTTT. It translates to CASSSQSRTANNSPLHF.

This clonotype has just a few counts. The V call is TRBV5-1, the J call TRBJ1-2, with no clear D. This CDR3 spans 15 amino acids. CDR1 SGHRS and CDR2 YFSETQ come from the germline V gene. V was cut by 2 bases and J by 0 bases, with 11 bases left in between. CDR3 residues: CASSLDGTPNYGYTF. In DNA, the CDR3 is TGCGCCAGCAGCTTAGACGGAACCCCTAACTATGGCTACACCTTC.

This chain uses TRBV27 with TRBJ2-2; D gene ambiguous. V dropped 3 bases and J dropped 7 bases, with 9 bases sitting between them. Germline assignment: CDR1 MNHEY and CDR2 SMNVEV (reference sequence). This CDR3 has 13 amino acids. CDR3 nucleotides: TGTGCCAGCAGTTTGGCCAGAGGCGGGGAGCTGTTTTTT. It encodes CASSLARGGELFF.

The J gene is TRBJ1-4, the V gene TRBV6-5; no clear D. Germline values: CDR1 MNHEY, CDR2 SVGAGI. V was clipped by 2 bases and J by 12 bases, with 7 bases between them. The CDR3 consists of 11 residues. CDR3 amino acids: CASSYGSELFF. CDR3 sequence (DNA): TGTGCCAGCAGTTACGGTTCGGAACTGTTTTTT.

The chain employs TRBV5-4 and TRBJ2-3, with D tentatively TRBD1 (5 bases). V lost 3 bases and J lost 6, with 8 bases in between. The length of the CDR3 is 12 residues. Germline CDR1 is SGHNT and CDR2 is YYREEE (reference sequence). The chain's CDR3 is CASSSKGDTQYF. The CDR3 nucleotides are TGTGCCAGCAGCTCCAAGGGGGATACGCAGTATTTT. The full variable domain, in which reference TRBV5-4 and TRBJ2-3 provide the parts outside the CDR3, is ETGVTQSPTHLIKTRGQQVTLRCSSQSGHNTVSWYQQALGQGPQFIFQYYREEENGRGNFPPRFSGLQFPNYSSELNVNALELDDSALYLCASSSKGDTQYFGPGTRLTVL.

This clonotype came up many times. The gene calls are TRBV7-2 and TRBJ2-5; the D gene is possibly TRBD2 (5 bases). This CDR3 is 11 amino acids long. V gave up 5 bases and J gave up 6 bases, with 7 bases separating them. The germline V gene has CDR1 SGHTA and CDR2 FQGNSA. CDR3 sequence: CASSGGQTQYF. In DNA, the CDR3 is TGTGCCAGCAGCGGCGGGCAGACCCAGTACTTC.

Here the CDR3 DNA reads TGTGCCAGCAGCCCTGACAGGGCCTCTGGAAACACCATATATTTT. Its protein product is CASSPDRASGNTIYF. The chain is built from TRBV6-1 and TRBJ1-3, with TRBD1 matching 7 bases. CDR3 length: 15 amino acids. The V segment lost 6 bases and the J segment 0 bases; nucleotides outside the gene matches: 5. Per the germline V gene, CDR1 is MNHNS and CDR2 is SASEGT.

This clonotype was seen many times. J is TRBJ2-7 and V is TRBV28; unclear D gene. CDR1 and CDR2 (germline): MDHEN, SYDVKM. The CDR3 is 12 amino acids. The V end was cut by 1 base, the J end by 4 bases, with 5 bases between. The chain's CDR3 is CASSLLGYEQYF. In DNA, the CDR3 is TGTGCCAGCAGTTTATTAGGTTACGAGCAGTACTTC.

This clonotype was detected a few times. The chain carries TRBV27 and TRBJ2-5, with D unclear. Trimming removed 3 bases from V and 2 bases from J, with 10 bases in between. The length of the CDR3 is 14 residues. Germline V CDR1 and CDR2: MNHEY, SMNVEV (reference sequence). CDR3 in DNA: TGTGCCAGCAGTTTGCACGTCCCTCAAGAGACCCAGTACTTC. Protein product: CASSLHVPQETQYF.

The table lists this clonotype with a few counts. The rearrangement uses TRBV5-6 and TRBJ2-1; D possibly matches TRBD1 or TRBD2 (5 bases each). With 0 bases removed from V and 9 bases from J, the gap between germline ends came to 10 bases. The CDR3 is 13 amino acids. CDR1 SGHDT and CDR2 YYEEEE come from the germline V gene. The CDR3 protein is CASSLVSGTEQFF. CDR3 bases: TGTGCCAGCAGCTTGGTGTCCGGGACTGAGCAGTTCTTC.

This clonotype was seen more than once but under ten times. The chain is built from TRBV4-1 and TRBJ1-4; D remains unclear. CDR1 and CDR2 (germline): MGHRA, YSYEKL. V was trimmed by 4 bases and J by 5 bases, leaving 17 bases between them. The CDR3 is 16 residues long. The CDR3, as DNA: TGCGCCAGCAGCCGCGTTGGAGGCCCCTCAAATGAAAAACTGTTTTTT. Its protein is CASSRVGGPSNEKLFF.

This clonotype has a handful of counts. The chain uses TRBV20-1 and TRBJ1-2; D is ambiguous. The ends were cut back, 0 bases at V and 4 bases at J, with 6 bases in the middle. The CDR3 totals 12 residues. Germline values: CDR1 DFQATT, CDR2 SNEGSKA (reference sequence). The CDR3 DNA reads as TGCAGTGCTAGAGATCCCCCCTATGGCTACACCTTC. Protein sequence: CSARDPPYGYTF.

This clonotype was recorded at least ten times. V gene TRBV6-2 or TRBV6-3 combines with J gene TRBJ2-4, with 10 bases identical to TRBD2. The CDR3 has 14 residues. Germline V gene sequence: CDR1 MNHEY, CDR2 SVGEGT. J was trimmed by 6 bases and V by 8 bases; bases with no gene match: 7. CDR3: CASGFSGRRNIQYF. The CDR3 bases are TGTGCCAGCGGGTTTAGCGGGAGGAGAAACATTCAGTACTTC.

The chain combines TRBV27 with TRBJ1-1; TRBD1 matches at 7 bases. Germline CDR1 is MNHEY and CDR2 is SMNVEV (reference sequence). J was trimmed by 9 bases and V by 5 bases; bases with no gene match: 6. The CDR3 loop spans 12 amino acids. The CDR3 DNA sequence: TGTGCCAGCAGTGAACAGGGGCGGAAAGCTTTCTTT. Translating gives CASSEQGRKAFF.

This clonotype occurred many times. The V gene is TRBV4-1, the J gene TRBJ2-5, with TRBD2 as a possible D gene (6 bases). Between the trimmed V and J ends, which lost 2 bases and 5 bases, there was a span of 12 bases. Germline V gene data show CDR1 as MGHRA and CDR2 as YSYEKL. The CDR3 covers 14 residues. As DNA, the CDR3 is TGCGCCAGCAGCCAACTCGCGGGATCGGAGACCCAGTACTTC. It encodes CASSQLAGSETQYF.

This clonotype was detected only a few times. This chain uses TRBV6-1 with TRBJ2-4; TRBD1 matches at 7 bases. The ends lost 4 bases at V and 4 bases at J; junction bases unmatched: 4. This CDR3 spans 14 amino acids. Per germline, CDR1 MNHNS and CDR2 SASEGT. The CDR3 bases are TGTGCCAGCAGTGTAAGGGGGCGGAAAAACATTCAGTACTTC. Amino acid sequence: CASSVRGRKNIQYF.